The entry below describes one T cell receptor beta chain. How the authors handled the data: Amplification from reference gene primers served as the basis for estimated nucleated cell counts. Method: immunoSEQ multiplex PCR; TCRdb's copy keeps in-frame clones and lacks some. Clone size and the V and J calls come from that table; the DNA yielded D and trimming. Found here are about 350,000 clones, about 90% of them singletons; the top ten hold roughly 3.4%. This sample stems from a study of blood T cell repertoires in COVID-19. This CDR3 spans 13 amino acids. With 8 bases removed from V and 4 bases from J, the gap between germline ends came to 13 bases.

This sequence originates from a woman aged 18-30 years who had recovered from COVID-19. The genes are TRBV12-3 or TRBV12-4 and TRBJ2-3, with a tentative D call TRBD2 (5 bases). Sequencing was carried out using peripheral blood. CDR3 region: CASGRGAADTQYF. CDR3 nucleotides: TGTGCCAGCGGTCGGGGAGCGGCAGATACGCAGTATTTT.